A single sample gave rise to the 21 T cell receptor beta chains below, sequenced in a study of blood T cell repertoires in COVID-19. Profiling relied on immunoSEQ multiplex PCR, and the TCRdb table lists in-frame clones only, not all of them. Here the sample spans some 200,000 clones, 70% to 90% being singletons. The material sequenced was peripheral blood. All receptors derive from a man between 60 and 70 years old with COVID-19, enrolled during active disease.

V usage is TRBV6-6 and J usage is TRBJ1-1; tentatively, D is TRBD1 (5 bases). From germline, CDR1 is MNHNY and CDR2 SVGAGI (reference sequence). This CDR3 is built from 15 residues. V lost 5 bases and J 0 bases, leaving 13 bases between the germline ends. The CDR3 nucleotides are TGTGCCAGCAGTGGCCGAGGAGGGGTGAACACTGAAGCTTTCTTT. Translating gives CASSGRGGVNTEAFF.

The chain links TRBV7-9 to TRBJ1-1; D possibly corresponds to TRBD1 (5 bases). The ends were cut back, 10 bases at V and 1 base at J, with 13 bases in the middle. This CDR3 contains 13 residues. Germline V gene lookup returns CDR1 SEHNR and CDR2 FQNEAQ (reference sequence). The CDR3 region is CATQWGGNTEAFF. CDR3 sequence (DNA): TGTGCCACCCAGTGGGGGGGGAACACTGAAGCTTTCTTT.

This chain joins TRBV15 and TRBJ1-4, with TRBD1 matching over 9 bases. The CDR3 is 15 residues long. Germline V CDR1 and CDR2: LNHNV, YYDKDF (reference sequence). Trimming removed 2 bases from V and 5 bases from J; junction bases left unmatched: 3. The CDR3 sequence is CATSRSTGGNEKLFF. The CDR3 DNA follows: TGTGCCACCAGCAGATCGACAGGGGGGAATGAAAAACTGTTTTTT. The whole variable domain, filled in from reference TRBV15 and TRBJ1-4, reads DAMVIQNPRYQVTQFGKPVTLSCSQTLNHNVMYWYQQKSSQAPKLLFHYYDKDFNNEADTPDNFQSRRPNTSFCFLDIRSPGLGDTAMYLCATSRSTGGNEKLFFGSGTQLSVL.

The V call is TRBV19, the J call TRBJ1-5; TRBD1 is a possible D gene (6 bases). Trimming took 1 base from V and 4 from J, leaving 14 bases between them. CDR1 is LNHDA, CDR2 SQIVND, per germline (reference sequence). This CDR3 is 16 amino acids long. CDR3 loop: CASSIGTVKANQPQHF. For the CDR3, the DNA is TGTGCCAGTAGTATAGGGACAGTCAAAGCAAATCAGCCCCAGCATTTT.

V gene TRBV19 combines with J gene TRBJ1-1; 9 bases align to TRBD1. CDR3 length: 14 residues. V lost 5 bases and J lost 7; bases outside the gene matches: 8. CDR1 is LNHDA, CDR2 SQIVND, per germline (reference sequence). The CDR3 protein is CASSFGTGSSEAFF. The DNA of the CDR3 is TGTGCCAGTAGTTTCGGGACAGGGAGCAGTGAAGCTTTCTTT.

The gene calls are TRBV25-1 and TRBJ1-4, with 10 bases that match TRBD1. The V segment lost 6 bases and the J segment 6 bases; nucleotides outside the gene matches: 1. Germline V gene lookup returns CDR1 MGHDK and CDR2 SYGVNS. This CDR3 spans 13 amino acids. The CDR3 reads CASRTGGYEKLFF. CDR3 nucleotide sequence: TGTGCCAGCAGGACAGGGGGCTATGAAAAACTGTTTTTT.

V gene TRBV5-5 combines with J gene TRBJ2-3, with 9 bases that match TRBD2. With 3 bases clipped from V and 3 bases from J, the junction kept 5 bases outside the gene matches. The germline V gene has CDR1 SGHKS and CDR2 YYEKEE (reference sequence). The CDR3 covers 15 residues. The CDR3 DNA sequence: TGTGCCAGCAGCTCGCTGGCGGGAGGGACAGATACGCAGTATTTT. It codes for CASSSLAGGTDTQYF.

The rearrangement uses TRBV2 and TRBJ2-7, with D maybe TRBD2 (6 bases). Trimming pared 6 bases from V and 2 bases from J, leaving 11 bases between. Germline CDR1 is SNHLY and CDR2 is FYNNEI. CDR3 length: 13 amino acids. Here the CDR3 reads CASRRDGTYEQYF. CDR3 DNA: TGTGCCAGCAGGCGGGACGGAACCTACGAGCAGTACTTC.

As for this clone: Other DNA sequences of this sample code for an identical CDR3. The chain joins TRBV6-5 to TRBJ2-3, with D tentatively TRBD2 (6 bases). Germline V gives CDR1 MNHEY, CDR2 SVGAGI. The CDR3 runs 15 residues. Deletions cut 6 bases from V and 0 bases from J, with 13 bases between. The CDR3 nucleotides read TGTGCCAGCAGCCGGGGAGGAACTAGCACAGATACGCAGTATTTT. Protein sequence: CASSRGGTSTDTQYF.

The chain is built from TRBV5-1 and TRBJ2-5, with D tentatively TRBD1 (6 bases). The germline V gene has CDR1 SGHRS and CDR2 YFSETQ. The CDR3 consists of 15 residues. V was cut by 4 bases and J by 1 base, with 14 bases left in between. The CDR3 DNA is TGCGCCAGCAGCCGCTCGGGACAATTCCAAGAGACCCAGTACTTC. Its translation is CASSRSGQFQETQYF.

The gene calls are TRBV29-1 and TRBJ1-3; no reliable D call. The CDR3 consists of 12 residues. The germline gives CDR1 SQVTM, CDR2 ANQGSEA. V lost 6 bases, J lost 0 bases, and 6 bases lay in between. The CDR3: CSVLSSGNTIYF. DNA for the CDR3: TGCAGCGTGCTAAGCTCTGGAAACACCATATATTTT.

The rearrangement links TRBV19 to TRBJ1-1, with a possible D match to TRBD1 (6 bases). The CDR3 is made up of 14 amino acids. Germline V CDR1 and CDR2: LNHDA, SQIVND (reference sequence). Trimming took off 5 bases at V and 5 bases at J, with 15 bases between the two ends. The DNA of the CDR3 is TGTGCCAGTAGTGAGGTCAGGGGTCGGACTGAAGCTTTCTTT. It translates to CASSEVRGRTEAFF.

The chain uses TRBV25-1 and TRBJ2-7, with D hard to call. V lost 5 bases to trimming and J lost 3 bases, with 17 bases between them. The V gene's germline CDR1 is MGHDK and CDR2 SYGVNS. This CDR3 region has 15 residues. As DNA, the CDR3 is TGTGCCAGCAGTACGATTTTAAACGGGTACTACGAGCAGTACTTC. Amino acid sequence: CASSTILNGYYEQYF.

This sequence joins TRBV3-1 (or the pseudogene TRBV3-2) and TRBJ2-1; D may be TRBD2 (5 bases). CDR3 length: 14 residues. The germline CDR1 and CDR2 sequences are LGHDT and YNNKEL (reference sequence). Between the trimmed V and J ends, which lost 5 bases and 6 bases, there was a span of 14 bases. The CDR3 is CASSANTRTNEQFF. CDR3 sequence (DNA): TGTGCCAGCAGCGCAAACACTAGAACCAATGAGCAGTTCTTC.

The V call is TRBV28, the J call TRBJ1-1, with 7 bases lining up with TRBD1. The CDR3 is 14 amino acids. Germline loops: CDR1 MDHEN, CDR2 SYDVKM. The ends lost 6 bases at V and 6 bases at J; junction bases unmatched: 10. Here the CDR3 reads CASSSGQARAEAFF. The CDR3 region has the DNA TGTGCCAGCAGCTCCGGACAGGCGCGCGCTGAAGCTTTCTTT.

This clone has just one count. The chain uses TRBV2 and TRBJ2-3, with TRBD2 matching 11 bases. The germline V gene has CDR1 SNHLY and CDR2 FYNNEI. V shed 5 bases, J shed 4 bases, and the junction held 5 bases outside the gene matches. The CDR3 spans 15 residues. The CDR3 DNA follows: TGTGCCAGCAGTACGGGACTAGCGGAAGCAGATACGCAGTATTTT. This translates into CASSTGLAEADTQYF. Full variable domain (remainder filled in from reference TRBV2 and TRBJ2-3): EPEVTQTPSHQVTQMGQEVILRCVPISNHLYFYWYRQILGQKVEFLVSFYNNEISEKSEIFDDQFSVERPDGSNFTLKIRSTKLEDSAMYFCASSTGLAEADTQYFGPGTRLTVL.

The V and J genes are TRBV11-3 and TRBJ2-2; 7 nucleotides line up with TRBD1. The J segment lost 4 bases and the V segment lost 5 bases, leaving 4 bases of the junction unmatched. The CDR3 totals 14 residues. From germline, CDR1 is SGHNT and CDR2 YENEEA. For the CDR3, the DNA is TGTGCCAGCAGCCTCGCAGGGGGCACCGGGGAGCTGTTTTTT. This translates into CASSLAGGTGELFF.

The chain recombines TRBV5-4 with TRBJ2-7; TRBD1 matches at 9 bases. Per the germline V gene, CDR1 is SGHNT and CDR2 is YYREEE (reference sequence). The CDR3 spans 14 residues. Trimming at V came to 5 bases and at J to 5 bases, leaving 8 bases not matched to a gene. CDR3 protein: CASRPWTGDDEQYF. CDR3 in DNA: TGTGCCAGCAGACCCTGGACAGGGGACGACGAGCAGTACTTC.

The V call is TRBV4-2, the J call TRBJ1-5; 7 positions agree with TRBD1. V shed 0 bases and J 4 bases; nucleotides not matched to a gene: 9. The CDR3 loop spans 17 amino acids. Germline lookup yields CDR1 LGHNA and CDR2 YNFKEQ. CDR3 region: CASSQDSAGGYNQPQHF. The CDR3 DNA sequence: TGTGCCAGCAGCCAAGATTCGGCAGGGGGATATAATCAGCCCCAGCATTTT.

This sequence joins TRBV4-2 and TRBJ1-4; D is unclear. There are 17 residues in the CDR3. With 4 bases removed from V and 1 base from J, the gap between germline ends came to 16 bases. Germline CDR1 is LGHNA and CDR2 is YNFKEQ. This chain's CDR3 is CASSPRAGEGTNEKLFF. The CDR3 DNA is TGTGCCAGCAGCCCTCGCGCCGGTGAGGGAACTAATGAAAAACTGTTTTTT.

The genes are TRBV7-9 and TRBJ1-1; D uncertain. V lost 3 bases, J lost 7 bases, and 12 bases lay in between. In germline, CDR1 is SEHNR, CDR2 FQNEAQ (reference sequence). This CDR3 contains 13 residues. CDR3 amino acids: CASSLIGGSEAFF. Here the CDR3 DNA reads TGTGCCAGCAGCTTGATCGGTGGGAGTGAAGCTTTCTTT.